Shown below are 22 T cell receptor beta chains from a single sample sequenced in a study of blood T cell repertoires in COVID-19. Assay used: immunoSEQ multiplex PCR; TCRdb lists only in-frame clones, some missing. Here the sample spans a few hundred thousand clones, around 88% being singletons. Sequenced material: peripheral blood. The receptors derive from a man of 80 years or more with acute or convalescent COVID-19.

V gene TRBV19 combines with J gene TRBJ2-7; 9 positions agree with TRBD1. The trim removed 9 bases at V and 7 bases at J, leaving 4 bases unmatched. The CDR3 spans 11 residues. In germline, CDR1 is LNHDA, CDR2 SQIVND (reference sequence). The CDR3 DNA is TGTGCCAGCGGGACAGGGAGGGAGCAGTACTTC. This sequence encodes CASGTGREQYF.

V usage is TRBV9 and J usage is TRBJ2-2; D might be TRBD2 (6 bases). CDR1 is SGDLS and CDR2 is YYNGEE in the germline V gene. CDR3 length equals 15 residues. The V gene lost 5 bases and the J gene lost 4 bases, with 15 bases spanning the gap. The CDR3: CASRVGGSGTGELFF. The CDR3 DNA sequence: TGTGCCAGCAGAGTGGGGGGTTCGGGCACCGGGGAGCTGTTTTTT.

The V gene is TRBV18, the J gene TRBJ1-5, with a weak D call TRBD1 (6 bases). Germline CDR1 KGHSH, CDR2 LQKENI. Trimming pared 1 base from V and 10 bases from J, leaving 14 bases between. The CDR3 length is 14 residues. The CDR3 region is CASSPRDTSSPQHF. As DNA, the CDR3 is TGTGCCAGCTCACCACGGGACACTTCAAGTCCCCAGCATTTT.

The chain combines TRBV2 with TRBJ2-5; 9 bases align to TRBD2. The CDR3 is 14 amino acids. Looked up from germline, CDR1 is SNHLY and CDR2 is FYNNEI. Trimming took 3 bases from V and 2 from J; bases not matched to a gene: 1. CDR3 protein: CASSEAGGQETQYF. The CDR3 coding sequence is TGTGCCAGCAGTGAGGCGGGAGGGCAAGAGACCCAGTACTTC.

The chain links TRBV4-2 to TRBJ2-2, with 12 bases that match TRBD2. V shed 4 bases, J shed 5 bases, and the junction held 8 bases outside the gene matches. The germline gives CDR1 LGHNA, CDR2 YNFKEQ. The CDR3 spans 17 residues. The CDR3 reads CASSRRTSGAGTGELFF. The CDR3 region has the DNA TGTGCCAGCAGCCGCCGGACTAGCGGGGCTGGGACCGGGGAGCTGTTTTTT.

V gene TRBV6-5 combines with J gene TRBJ1-2; no reliable D call. This CDR3 is built from 14 residues. Trimming shortened V by 2 bases and J by 8 bases, and 15 bases separated the two germline ends. Germline assignment: CDR1 MNHEY and CDR2 SVGAGI. The CDR3 DNA reads TGTGCCAGCAGTTACGCGGCCCGACTTGGAGGCTACACCTTC. This gives the protein CASSYAARLGGYTF.

The rearrangement uses TRBV27 and TRBJ2-3, with a tentative D call TRBD2 (6 bases). V lost 4 bases to trimming and J lost 1 base, with 12 bases between them. The CDR3 covers 15 residues. From germline, CDR1 is MNHEY and CDR2 SMNVEV (reference sequence). CDR3 in amino acids: CASSWGDVGTDTQYF. The DNA for the CDR3 is TGTGCCAGCAGTTGGGGGGACGTCGGCACAGATACGCAGTATTTT.

The rearrangement joins TRBV15 to TRBJ1-5, with a weak D call TRBD1 (5 bases). The V and J ends lost 0 bases and 6 bases respectively, with 12 bases between them. The CDR3 is made up of 15 amino acids. The germline V gene has CDR1 LNHNV and CDR2 YYDKDF (reference sequence). The CDR3 region has the DNA TGTGCCACCAGCAGAGAGTTGGCAGGGATTCAGCCCCAGCATTTT. Its protein product is CATSRELAGIQPQHF.

The chain is built from TRBV7-3 and TRBJ1-5; no firm D call. The germline gives CDR1 SGHTA, CDR2 FQGTGA. The CDR3 extends over 13 amino acids. Trimming cost V 4 bases and J 6 bases, with 10 bases left between them. Written as DNA, the CDR3 is TGTGCCAGCAGCTCATCGGCGGGTCAGCCCCAGCATTTT. Encoded protein: CASSSSAGQPQHF.

The rearrangement links TRBV14 to TRBJ1-1; D not certain. CDR3 length: 15 amino acids. Germline CDR1 SGHDN, CDR2 FVKESK. Trimming stripped 2 bases from V and 1 base from J, with 11 bases between. Here the CDR3 DNA reads TGTGCCAGCAGCCAATTGCAAACGGGGAACACTGAAGCTTTCTTT. It yields the protein CASSQLQTGNTEAFF.

This sequence joins TRBV7-2 and TRBJ1-3, with TRBD1 matching over 7 bases. Trimming removed 7 bases from V and 4 bases from J; junction bases left unmatched: 10. Germline CDR1 reads SGHTA; CDR2 reads FQGNSA. The CDR3 spans 15 residues. CDR3 residues: CASTTEEGAGNTIYF. As DNA, the CDR3 is TGTGCCAGCACTACCGAGGAGGGGGCGGGAAACACCATATATTTT.

This chain connects TRBV5-1 to TRBJ2-5; TRBD1 might be the D (6 bases). Looked up from germline, CDR1 is SGHRS and CDR2 is YFSETQ. The CDR3 consists of 15 residues. The V end was cut by 5 bases, the J end by 1 base, with 15 bases between. Written as DNA, the CDR3 is TGCGCCAGCAGTCTCCAACCGGACAGCCAAGAGACCCAGTACTTC. Protein: CASSLQPDSQETQYF.

The genes are TRBV7-2 and TRBJ2-7; D is undetermined. CDR3 length: 14 residues. V was pared by 1 base and J by 0 bases, with 7 bases between. CDR1 and CDR2 from the germline V gene are SGHTA and FQGNSA. The CDR3 nucleotides are TGTGCCAGCAGCTTAGAAGCGACCTCCTACGAGCAGTACTTC. Translating gives CASSLEATSYEQYF.

V is TRBV7-9 and J is TRBJ1-2; D gene ambiguous. V was clipped by 2 bases and J by 4 bases, with 14 bases between them. Germline loops: CDR1 SEHNR, CDR2 FQNEAQ (reference sequence). The CDR3 consists of 15 residues. CDR3 sequence reads: CASSLPDTRGYGYTF. DNA of the CDR3: TGTGCCAGCAGCTTACCAGACACACGGGGCTATGGCTACACCTTC.

The chain recombines TRBV7-8 with TRBJ2-1, with 9 bases matching TRBD2. The CDR3 contains 16 residues. With 2 bases clipped from V and 8 bases from J, the junction kept 10 bases outside the gene matches. Germline lookup yields CDR1 SGHVS and CDR2 FQNEAQ. The CDR3 protein is CASSLLPAGGLDEQFF. For the CDR3, the DNA is TGTGCCAGCAGCTTACTGCCAGCGGGGGGCTTGGATGAGCAGTTCTTC.

This clone came up once. The chain carries TRBV5-4 and TRBJ2-1, with 9 bases fitting TRBD1. Germline V gene data show CDR1 as SGHNT and CDR2 as YYREEE (reference sequence). This CDR3 is 15 amino acids long. V was pared by 2 bases and J by 8 bases, with 8 bases of the junction left unmatched. DNA for the CDR3: TGTGCCAGCAGCTTAGGGGGACAGGGTTTGGATGAGCAGTTCTTC. This codes for CASSLGGQGLDEQFF. Looking up the rest from reference TRBV5-4 and TRBJ2-1 gives the full variable domain: ETGVTQSPTHLIKTRGQQVTLRCSSQSGHNTVSWYQQALGQGPQFIFQYYREEENGRGNFPPRFSGLQFPNYSSELNVNALELDDSALYLCASSLGGQGLDEQFFGPGTRLTVL.

The V call is TRBV11-2, the J call TRBJ2-5; TRBD1 matches 7 bases. The CDR3 spans 15 residues. Losses at the gene ends were 1 base for V and 1 base for J; bases not matched to a gene: 3. Germline CDR1 is SGHAT and CDR2 is FQNNGV. The CDR3 sequence is CASSLGGTAQETQYF. The CDR3 DNA reads as TGTGCCAGCAGCTTAGGAGGGACAGCCCAAGAGACCCAGTACTTC. The variable domain in full, with the rest retrieved from reference TRBV11-2 and TRBJ2-5, is EAGVAQSPRYKIIEKRQSVAFWCNPISGHATLYWYQQILGQGPKLLIQFQNNGVVDDSQLPKDRFSAERLKGVDSTLKIQPAKLEDSAVYLCASSLGGTAQETQYFGPGTRLLVL.

The V call is TRBV6-5, the J call TRBJ2-5; 10 bases agree with TRBD1. V shed 0 bases and J 2 bases; nucleotides not matched to a gene: 3. The CDR3 is made up of 16 amino acids. Germline CDR1 MNHEY, CDR2 SVGAGI. The CDR3 nucleotides are TGTGCCAGCAGTTACTCTCTGGACAGGGGGCAAGAGACCCAGTACTTC. It specifies CASSYSLDRGQETQYF.

The chain is built from TRBV5-1 and TRBJ2-5; 8 nucleotides agree with TRBD2. The germline V gene encodes CDR1 SGHRS and CDR2 YFSETQ. CDR3 length: 15 amino acids. V was clipped by 2 bases and J by 1 base; unmatched bases: 4. The CDR3 DNA is TGCGCCAGCAGCTTACGGGGGGGGACCCAAGAGACCCAGTACTTC. This codes for CASSLRGGTQETQYF.

The chain links TRBV5-1 to TRBJ2-1, with 7 bases lining up with TRBD2. V dropped 0 bases and J dropped 6; count of bases not matched to a gene: 9. Germline loops: CDR1 SGHRS, CDR2 YFSETQ. This CDR3 is 16 amino acids long. CDR3 nucleotide sequence: TGCGCCAGCAGCTTGGCCGTTGCGGGAGTCAGCAATGAGCAGTTCTTC. Its protein product is CASSLAVAGVSNEQFF.

This chain connects TRBV3-1 (or the pseudogene TRBV3-2) to TRBJ2-1; TRBD2 aligns across 12 bases. The ends lost 5 bases at V and 6 bases at J; junction bases unmatched: 2. Germline V lookup: CDR1 LGHDT, CDR2 YNNKEL (reference sequence). CDR3 length: 14 residues. The CDR3, as DNA: TGTGCCAGCAGCGAACTAGCGGGGGGCAATGAGCAGTTCTTC. Encoded protein: CASSELAGGNEQFF.

The rearrangement joins TRBV19 to TRBJ1-3; 10 nucleotides agree with TRBD1. CDR1 LNHDA and CDR2 SQIVND come from the germline V gene (reference sequence). With 5 bases clipped from V and 8 bases from J, the junction kept 6 bases outside the gene matches. This CDR3 spans 14 amino acids. This CDR3 is CASSDRGRRDTIYF. In nucleotides, the CDR3 is TGTGCCAGTAGTGACAGGGGGCGCAGAGACACCATATATTTT.